This T cell receptor (beta chain) was recovered during a study of breast tumors, draining lymph nodes, adjacent tissues. Whole-study results and caveats: Most tumor T cells seemingly derive from lymph node, then expand in tumor. Compared with basal-like, luminal-like tumors shared significantly more repertoire with nontumor tissue.

This CDR3 region has 13 residues. The V gene's germline CDR1 is DFQATT and CDR2 SNEGSKA (reference sequence). Trimming shortened V by 0 bases and J by 5 bases, and 10 bases separated the two germline ends. Breast cancer patients provided tissue from their axillary draining lymph nodes. This clonotype was counted at least ten times. Its matching antigen is unknown. TCRdb fed the multiplex PCR reads into MiXCR, producing one record per CDR3 protein. Here the sample spans about 130,000 distinct CDR3 sequences, 15% to 20% being singletons. The receptor was derived from a female donor with breast cancer. Some clones in this sample may be carry-over from other donors' samples. The rearrangement joins TRBV20-1 to TRBJ2-5; no reliable D call. Sequences were obtained from axillary lymph node tissue. As DNA, the CDR3 is TGCAGTGCTAGAGATCCGTCAGTCGAGACCCAGTACTTC. Translated: CSARDPSVETQYF.